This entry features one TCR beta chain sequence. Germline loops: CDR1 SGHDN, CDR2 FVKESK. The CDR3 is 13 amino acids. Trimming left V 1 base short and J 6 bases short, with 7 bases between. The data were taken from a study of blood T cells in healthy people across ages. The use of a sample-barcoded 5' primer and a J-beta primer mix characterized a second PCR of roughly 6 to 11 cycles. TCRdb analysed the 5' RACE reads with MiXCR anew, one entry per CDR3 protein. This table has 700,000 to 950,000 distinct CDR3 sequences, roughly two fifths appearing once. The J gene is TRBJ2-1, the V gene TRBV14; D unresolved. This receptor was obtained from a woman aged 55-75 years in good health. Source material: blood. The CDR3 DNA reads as TGTGCCAGCAGCCAAGGGCAGTTCAATGAGCAGTTCTTC. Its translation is CASSQGQFNEQFF.